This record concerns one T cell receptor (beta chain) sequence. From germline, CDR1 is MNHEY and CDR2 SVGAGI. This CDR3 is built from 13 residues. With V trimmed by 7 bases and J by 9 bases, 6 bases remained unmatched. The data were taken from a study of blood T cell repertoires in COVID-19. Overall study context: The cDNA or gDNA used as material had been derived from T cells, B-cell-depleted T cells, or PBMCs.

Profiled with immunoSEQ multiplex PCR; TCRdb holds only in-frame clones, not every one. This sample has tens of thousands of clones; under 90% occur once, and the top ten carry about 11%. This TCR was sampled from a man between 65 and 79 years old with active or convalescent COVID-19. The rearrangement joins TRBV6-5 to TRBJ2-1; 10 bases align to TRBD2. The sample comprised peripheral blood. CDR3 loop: CASTLAGVREQFF. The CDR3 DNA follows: TGTGCCAGCACGCTAGCGGGAGTCCGTGAGCAGTTCTTC.